The table lists the clone carrying this T cell receptor (beta chain) with a count of one. Its antigen remains unknown. This specimen comes from a study of blood T cells in healthy people across ages. Overall study context: T cells yielded about one barcoded beta molecule per two cells through template switching. Study-wide results and limits: The study lacked donor CMV status, which possibly confounded expanded clonotype changes.

Combining a sample-barcoded 5' primer with a J-beta primer mix, a second PCR ran for about 7 to 11 cycles. Each CDR3 protein gets one entry after TCRdb re-called the 5' RACE reads with MiXCR. The data hold hundreds of thousands of distinct CDR3 sequences, with about 62% observed a single time. This CDR3 region has 15 residues. Trimming stripped 1 base from V and 4 bases from J, with 13 bases between. The germline gives CDR1 SGHTA, CDR2 FQGNSA. The individuals who served as donors were healthy Caucasians living in Russia, aged about 6 to 100. The chain joins TRBV7-2 to TRBJ1-2; no clear D gene. The source material was blood. This sequence was found in a man aged 25-45 years in good health. CDR3 amino acids: CASSLVSGNGYGYTF. CDR3 nucleotides: TGTGCCAGCAGCTTAGTATCGGGAAACGGCTATGGCTACACCTTC.